These 26 T cell receptor beta chains originate from one sample sequenced in a study of spatial heterogeneity in lung cancer. TCRdb re-called the 5' RACE reads with MiXCR, one entry per CDR3 protein. The table records 15,000 or so distinct CDR3 sequences, roughly 15% of them present only once. Specified time point: sample taken at primary tumor resection. Whole RNA obtained from tumor, nontumor lung or frozen PBMC underwent sequencing without sorting. The source material was PBMCs, sampled at surgery. The receptors stem from a male donor with early-stage non-small cell lung cancer.

This rearrangement joins TRBV12-3 or TRBV12-4 to TRBJ2-1; 7 nucleotides align to TRBD1. V lost 1 base and J lost 7; bases outside the gene matches: 4. This CDR3 is 14 amino acids long. This chain's CDR3 is CASSLEDRWNEQFF. CDR3 DNA: TGTGCCAGCAGTTTAGAGGACAGGTGGAATGAGCAGTTCTTC.

This clonotype was picked up many times. The V and J genes are TRBV18 and TRBJ2-3; TRBD2 aligns across 8 bases. V was clipped by 0 bases and J by 7 bases; unmatched bases: 3. Germline V gene sequence: CDR1 KGHSH, CDR2 LQKENI. CDR3 length: 14 amino acids. In DNA form, the CDR3 reads TGTGCCAGCTCACCACCTAGCGGGGAAAATACGCAGTATTTT. Protein sequence: CASSPPSGENTQYF.

J is TRBJ2-7 and V is TRBV10-3; weak D call: TRBD2 (5 bases). The V gene lost 4 bases and the J gene lost 1 base, with 5 bases spanning the gap. Germline loops: CDR1 ENHRY, CDR2 SYGVKD. The CDR3 is made up of 12 amino acids. CDR3 protein: CAISGTSYEQYF. CDR3 DNA: TGTGCCATCAGTGGGACTTCCTACGAGCAGTACTTC.

This clonotype has at least ten counts. The rearrangement uses TRBV2 and TRBJ2-7; D is undetermined. Germline-derived CDR1 and CDR2 are SNHLY and FYNNEI. V shed 5 bases and J shed 3 bases, with 11 bases lying between them. This CDR3 comprises 13 residues. CDR3 amino acids: CASSFDTYYEQYF. As DNA, the CDR3 is TGTGCCAGCAGTTTTGACACTTACTACGAGCAGTACTTC.

This clonotype was picked up a small number of times. The chain employs TRBV20-1 and TRBJ2-5; no definite D call. The CDR3 runs to 14 residues. Germline values: CDR1 DFQATT, CDR2 SNEGSKA (reference sequence). The ends were cut back, 0 bases at V and 2 bases at J, with 10 bases in the middle. CDR3 sequence reads: CSARDTGSQETQYF. The CDR3 DNA follows: TGCAGTGCTAGAGATACCGGGTCGCAAGAGACCCAGTACTTC.

The V gene is TRBV5-4, the J gene TRBJ2-1; TRBD2 aligns across 7 bases. This CDR3 is built from 15 residues. Trimming at V came to 0 bases and at J to 3 bases, leaving 3 bases not matched to a gene. Germline V gives CDR1 SGHNT, CDR2 YYREEE (reference sequence). The CDR3 sequence is CASSLESGDYNEQFF. DNA for the CDR3: TGTGCCAGCAGCTTGGAAAGCGGGGACTACAATGAGCAGTTCTTC.

This clonotype appeared many times. The J gene is TRBJ2-3, the V gene TRBV7-9, with D possibly being TRBD1 (6 bases). This CDR3 spans 14 amino acids. Germline CDR1 reads SEHNR; CDR2 reads FQNEAQ (reference sequence). Trimming took 3 bases from V and 6 from J, leaving 13 bases between them. CDR3 region: CASSFAAGVDTQYF. CDR3 DNA sequence: TGTGCCAGCAGCTTCGCCGCAGGGGTGGATACGCAGTATTTT.

This clonotype appeared a few times. The chain employs TRBV15 and TRBJ2-1; 10 bases agree with TRBD2. The CDR3 loop spans 16 amino acids. The junction had 14 bases not matched to a gene; V was cut back by 3 bases and J by 12 bases. Germline V lookup: CDR1 LNHNV, CDR2 YYDKDF (reference sequence). CDR3 residues: CATSSRSGGPPYAQFF. The CDR3 coding sequence is TGTGCCACCAGCAGCCGTAGCGGGGGGCCCCCCTACGCGCAGTTCTTC.

This clonotype has more than one count but fewer than ten. V is TRBV28 and J is TRBJ1-2, with D unresolved. V was trimmed by 4 bases and J by 5 bases, leaving 20 bases between them. Germline V gene data show CDR1 as MDHEN and CDR2 as SYDVKM. CDR3 length: 16 amino acids. The CDR3 is CASSSGLIGNLYGYTF. The DNA of the CDR3 is TGTGCCAGCAGTTCCGGACTCATCGGGAACCTTTATGGCTACACCTTC.

The CDR3: CSVEAGFRTDTQYF. CDR3 DNA sequence: TGCAGCGTTGAGGCCGGATTCCGCACAGATACGCAGTATTTT. V and J are TRBV29-1 and TRBJ2-3, with unresolved D. V was clipped by 3 bases and J by 1 base, with 11 bases between them. Germline CDR1 SQVTM, CDR2 ANQGSEA. The CDR3 is 14 residues long.

The sample holds a few counts of this clonotype. The rearrangement joins TRBV12-3 or TRBV12-4 to TRBJ2-7, with 8 nucleotides matching TRBD1. V lost 5 bases and J lost 0; bases outside the gene matches: 6. The CDR3 contains 15 residues. The CDR3 is CASSPDRGHSYEQYF. As DNA, the CDR3 is TGTGCCAGCAGTCCAGACAGGGGCCACTCCTACGAGCAGTACTTC.

The rearrangement joins TRBV24-1 to TRBJ1-2; D may be TRBD1 (5 bases). The CDR3 contains 15 residues. The V gene lost 3 bases and the J gene lost 8 bases, with 18 bases spanning the gap. Germline V gene lookup returns CDR1 KGHDR and CDR2 SFDVKD. The CDR3 protein is CATSDPRDLSGGYTF. The CDR3 DNA follows: TGTGCCACCAGTGATCCCCGGGACCTCTCCGGCGGCTACACCTTC.

This clonotype was recorded many times. The V and J genes are TRBV6-1 and TRBJ2-3; D gene uncertain. Trimming took off 6 bases at V and 4 bases at J, with 11 bases between the two ends. The CDR3 spans 13 residues. CDR1 is MNHNS, CDR2 SASEGT, per germline. The CDR3 DNA follows: TGTGCCAGCAGCCTGTTACCCCCAGATACGCAGTATTTT. It specifies CASSLLPPDTQYF.

Ten or more counts support this clonotype. This rearrangement joins TRBV7-6 to TRBJ2-3; D gene ambiguous. Trimming took off 0 bases at V and 0 bases at J, with 10 bases between the two ends. Per germline, CDR1 SGHVS and CDR2 FNYEAQ. CDR3 length: 16 amino acids. In DNA form, the CDR3 reads TGTGCCAGCAGCTTAGCGCCCATAGGGAGCACAGATACGCAGTATTTT. Translating it yields CASSLAPIGSTDTQYF.

This clonotype was recorded many times. The chain combines TRBV28 with TRBJ2-1; tentatively, D is TRBD1 (6 bases). CDR3 length: 13 residues. Germline V gene lookup returns CDR1 MDHEN and CDR2 SYDVKM. V was cut by 2 bases and J by 10 bases, with 12 bases left in between. The CDR3 protein is CASSLRATGEQFF. The CDR3 nucleotides read TGTGCCAGCAGTTTAAGGGCGACAGGCGAGCAGTTCTTC.

This clonotype was seen at least ten times. The chain carries TRBV3-1 and TRBJ2-4; D is undetermined. Trimming pared 1 base from V and 7 bases from J, leaving 5 bases between. The germline CDR1 and CDR2 sequences are LGHDT and YNNKEL (reference sequence). The CDR3 sequence is 12 residues long. The CDR3 loop reads CASSQAENIQYF. The CDR3 coding sequence is TGTGCCAGCAGCCAAGCCGAGAACATTCAGTACTTC.

The chain recombines TRBV5-1 with TRBJ1-1; a possible D gene is TRBD1 (5 bases). Germline values: CDR1 SGHRS, CDR2 YFSETQ. Trimming removed 4 bases from V and 6 bases from J, with 13 bases in between. The CDR3 spans 13 residues. The CDR3 DNA is TGCGCCAGCAGCCCTGGTGGGGGGGCTGAAGCTTTCTTT. Residues: CASSPGGGAEAFF. Full variable domain (missing parts from reference TRBV5-1 and TRBJ1-1): KAGVTQTPRYLIKTRGQQVTLSCSPISGHRSVSWYQQTPGQGLQFLFEYFSETQRNKGNFPGRFSGRQFSNSRSEMNVSTLELGDSALYLCASSPGGGAEAFFGQGTRLTVV.

This chain joins TRBV27 and TRBJ1-1, with D tentatively TRBD1 (6 bases). CDR3 length equals 13 residues. Germline V gene lookup returns CDR1 MNHEY and CDR2 SMNVEV (reference sequence). V dropped 5 bases and J dropped 6 bases, with 13 bases sitting between them. The CDR3 DNA reads TGTGCCAGCAGTACTACAGGGTTGTCTGAAGCTTTCTTT. This encodes CASSTTGLSEAFF.

The rearrangement links TRBV28 to TRBJ2-7; 9 bases agree with TRBD1. The ends lost 8 bases at V and 7 bases at J; junction bases unmatched: 12. This CDR3 contains 14 residues. From germline, CDR1 is MDHEN and CDR2 SYDVKM. CDR3 protein: CASGLQGAPWEQYF. As DNA, the CDR3 is TGTGCCAGCGGATTACAGGGGGCTCCTTGGGAGCAGTACTTC.

This chain connects TRBV7-9 to TRBJ1-2; D may be TRBD1 (5 bases). V was trimmed by 2 bases and J by 5 bases, leaving 9 bases between them. The CDR3 runs 13 residues. Germline CDR1 SEHNR, CDR2 FQNEAQ (reference sequence). The CDR3 DNA follows: TGTGCCAGCAGCTTATCCGGGGGATATGGCTACACCTTC. It is translated as CASSLSGGYGYTF.

The sample holds a few counts of this clonotype. This sequence joins TRBV4-3 and TRBJ1-5; weak D call: TRBD1 (5 bases). The CDR3 is made up of 18 amino acids. V was trimmed by 1 base and J by 3 bases, leaving 19 bases between them. In germline, CDR1 is LGHNA, CDR2 YSLEER. The CDR3 loop reads CASSQAFPLRDPNQPQHF. In DNA, the CDR3 is TGCGCCAGCAGCCAAGCGTTCCCCCTCAGGGACCCCAATCAGCCCCAGCATTTT.

The table lists this clonotype with a few counts. The V gene is TRBV5-6, the J gene TRBJ1-4; 7 bases are shared with TRBD1. Per the germline V gene, CDR1 is SGHDT and CDR2 is YYEEEE. With 2 bases clipped from V and 8 bases from J, the junction kept 6 bases outside the gene matches. This CDR3 is 14 amino acids long. The DNA of the CDR3 is TGTGCCAGCAGCTTCGGGACAGAGGAGGAAAAACTGTTTTTT. It encodes CASSFGTEEEKLFF. Variable domain in full (rest from reference TRBV5-6 and TRBJ1-4): DAGVTQSPTHLIKTRGQQVTLRCSPKSGHDTVSWYQQALGQGPQFIFQYYEEEERQRGNFPDRFSGHQFPNYSSELNVNALLLGDSALYLCASSFGTEEEKLFFGSGTQLSVL.

This clonotype was recorded a few times. The rearrangement links TRBV27 to TRBJ2-5; D is unresolved. Trimming stripped 4 bases from V and 5 bases from J, with 11 bases between. Per germline, CDR1 MNHEY and CDR2 SMNVEV (reference sequence). The CDR3 is 13 residues long. CDR3 sequence reads: CASSSMLGETQYF. CDR3 nucleotide sequence: TGTGCCAGCAGTTCGATGCTAGGGGAGACCCAGTACTTC.

This clonotype has just a few counts. The chain combines TRBV7-2 with TRBJ1-2, with D possibly matching TRBD1 (5 bases). The CDR3 length is 12 residues. Trimming stripped 5 bases from V and 5 bases from J, with 9 bases between. Germline assignment: CDR1 SGHTA and CDR2 FQGNSA. This CDR3 is CASSDPGYGYTF. The CDR3 bases are TGTGCCAGCAGCGACCCAGGGTATGGCTACACCTTC.

The gene calls are TRBV29-1 and TRBJ1-2, with D possibly being TRBD1 (5 bases). Trimming took off 7 bases at V and 4 bases at J, with 16 bases between the two ends. The CDR3 loop spans 13 amino acids. Germline values: CDR1 SQVTM, CDR2 ANQGSEA. CDR3 protein: CSGETEVGYGYTF. CDR3 sequence (DNA): TGCAGCGGCGAGACAGAAGTTGGCTATGGCTACACCTTC.

This clonotype appeared many times. The rearrangement joins TRBV7-2 to TRBJ1-6; D not resolved. Germline CDR1 reads SGHTA; CDR2 reads FQGNSA. CDR3 length equals 13 residues. The V end was cut by 2 bases, the J end by 11 bases, with 10 bases between. The CDR3: CASSLIRDPPLHF. CDR3 sequence (DNA): TGTGCCAGCAGCTTAATAAGGGATCCACCCCTCCACTTT.